This T cell receptor (beta chain) emerged from a study of cytomegalovirus exposure and HLA in healthy donors. The PCR used 60 Vbeta and 13 Jbeta primers. Method: immunoSEQ multiplex PCR; TCRdb's copy keeps in-frame clones and lacks some. This table holds about 140,000 clones, around 90% found once. Study conclusions and caveats: An analysis that came later showed most CMV-associated TCR beta chains appearing HLA-restricted.

J gave up 4 bases and V 2 bases, and 3 bases lay outside the gene matches. The CDR3 is 14 amino acids. Germline V CDR1 and CDR2: SGHRS, YFSETQ. Remarks on this clone: The antigen remains unidentified.

The donors gave bone marrow, and they were healthy. Source material: PBMCs. This receptor was taken from a woman between 40 and 50 years old in good health and CMV-seronegative. This chain links TRBV5-1 with TRBJ2-3, with 8 bases aligning to TRBD1. CDR3 sequence (DNA): TGCGCCAGCAGCTTACAGGGGGTGGCAGATACGCAGTATTTT. Translated: CASSLQGVADTQYF.